The rows below give T cell receptor beta chains drawn from one sample of a study of graft-versus-host responses after intestinal transplantation. No antigens are known for them. Clones were sequenced by immunoSEQ multiplex PCR, and TCRdb holds only the in-frame ones, with some missing. The sample has about 110,000 clones, around 92% seen once. Sequenced material: unstimulated CD8+ T cells sorted from spleen or lymph node cells, taken before transplant. Source of these receptors: a human donor who was the organ donor for an intestinal transplant. Each CDR3 is given without its conserved first and last residue.

V	J	CDR3
TRBV29-1	TRBJ2-7	SVVTHSSYEQY
TRBV27	TRBJ2-7	ASSPGASYEQY
TRBV7-9	TRBJ2-3	ASSSGRQGTTTDTQY
TRBV27	TRBJ2-2	ASSPPGGENTGELF
TRBV27	TRBJ2-1	ASSFPSGRAHNEQF
TRBV5-5	TRBJ2-2	ASSSGRNTGELF
TRBV19	TRBJ1-2	ASSITGSNYGYT
TRBV5-1	TRBJ2-3	ASSLVAGVDTQY
TRBV9	TRBJ2-2	ASSVVGLAGSLGTGELF
TRBV5-4	TRBJ2-3	ASRLPPGLRTDTQY
TRBV5-1	TRBJ1-3	ASSSDRGITGNTIY
TRBV15	TRBJ2-1	ATSPSVINEQF
TRBV4-1	TRBJ2-7	ASSSLITSSYEQY
TRBV28	TRBJ2-7	ASRKTGKSYEQY
TRBV30	TRBJ2-1	AWTSGGTYNEQF
TRBV6-5	TRBJ2-5	ASSYSVNQETQY
TRBV6-5	TRBJ2-5	ASSYSGGTQETQY
TRBV6-5	TRBJ1-2	ASSFRRTGVGGYT
TRBV5-6	TRBJ2-7	ASSFFGVDVSYEQY
TRBV7-9	TRBJ1-2	ASSLSGTPNYGYT
TRBV30	TRBJ2-2	ACQSLTGELF
TRBV16	TRBJ2-1	ASSPWTGPPNNEQF
TRBV5-6	TRBJ1-1	ASSSRDGMNTEAF
TRBV6-5	TRBJ1-1	ASRPGTGGAF
TRBV4-1	TRBJ2-7	ASSHPLRDGGSYEQY
TRBV21-1	TRBJ2-7	ASSKGSAFCEQY
TRBV29-1	TRBJ2-1	SVTGPGHNEQF
TRBV6-5	TRBJ2-7	ASSYATGTQSEQY
TRBV19	TRBJ2-1	ASSLFFHSSYNEQF
TRBV28	TRBJ2-7	ASNWGSEQY
TRBV7-8	TRBJ2-7	ASSPTLGTGFSYEQY
TRBV5-6	TRBJ2-1	ASSLAPNEQF
TRBV6-5	TRBJ2-3	ASSYSMSRVIETQY
TRBV28	TRBJ2-7	ASRNRDRVEQY
TRBV7-6	TRBJ2-1	ASSTPSGATYNEQF
TRBV9	TRBJ2-7	ASSATGTPYEQY
TRBV27	TRBJ1-6	ASSSRLVHKSPLH
TRBV4-1	TRBJ1-5	ASSQGESGLLSNQPQH
TRBV11-2	TRBJ2-7	ASSSRTSGKPIPPYEQY
TRBV4-3	TRBJ1-5	ASSQDWGNSNQPQH
TRBV27	TRBJ1-2	ASTPGPNYGYT
TRBV6-1	TRBJ2-7	ASSPLAGAWHEQY
TRBV7-9	TRBJ1-2	ASSLARAESNYGYT
TRBV30	TRBJ2-2	AWSVRRPTGELF
TRBV6-1	TRBJ2-2	ASSEEASGRATGELF
TRBV9	TRBJ2-7	ASSVGALAGAHEQY
TRBV5-8	TRBJ1-5	ASSLPDPSNQPQH
TRBV28	TRBJ1-1	ASSSLGQGREEEAF
TRBV27	TRBJ2-3	ASTDSQADTQY
TRBV19	TRBJ2-1	ASSWVITSAAGNEQF
TRBV6-5	TRBJ2-1	ASSYSSGYNEQF
TRBV4-3	TRBJ1-1	ASSQDSAGGTEAF
TRBV6-5	TRBJ2-7	ASSYSSTGWVYEQY
TRBV21-1	TRBJ2-7	ASIRRDRGLSFYEQY
TRBV5-1	TRBJ1-1	ASSLTGNTEAF
TRBV13	TRBJ2-2	ASSLDIGTTGELF
TRBV28	TRBJ1-5	ASSDKKYSNQPQH